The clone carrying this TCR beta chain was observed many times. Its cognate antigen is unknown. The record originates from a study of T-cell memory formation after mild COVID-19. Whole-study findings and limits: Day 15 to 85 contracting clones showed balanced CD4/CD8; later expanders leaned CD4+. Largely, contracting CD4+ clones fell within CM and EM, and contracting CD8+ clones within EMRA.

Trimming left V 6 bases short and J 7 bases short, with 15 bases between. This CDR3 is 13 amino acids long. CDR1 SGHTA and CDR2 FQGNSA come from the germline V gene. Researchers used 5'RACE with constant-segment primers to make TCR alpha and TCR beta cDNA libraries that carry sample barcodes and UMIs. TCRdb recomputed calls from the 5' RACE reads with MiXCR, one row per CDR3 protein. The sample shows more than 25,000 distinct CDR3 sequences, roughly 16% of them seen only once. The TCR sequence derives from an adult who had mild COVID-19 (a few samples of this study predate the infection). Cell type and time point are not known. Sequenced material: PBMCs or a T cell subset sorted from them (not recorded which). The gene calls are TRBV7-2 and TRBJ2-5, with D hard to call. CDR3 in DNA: TGTGCCAGCAGGGCCCGGATGGGCGGGACCCAGTACTTC. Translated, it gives CASRARMGGTQYF.